Here is one TCR beta chain with its context. Its recognized antigen is unknown. Base qualities are not provided; no much larger clone lies one nucleotide away. The sample belongs to a study of graft-versus-host responses after intestinal transplantation (dated by TCRdb to about 2021). At the level of the whole study: Recipients received multivisceral, liver-intestinal, or isolated intestinal transplants. Anti-thymocyte globulin induction was given to all recipients, followed by maintenance tacrolimus and steroids for around three years. After intestinal transplantation, graft-versus-host and host-versus-graft alloreactive T cell clones were followed in the graft, circulation and bone marrow using bulk TCR-beta CDR3 sequencing. To identify alloreactive clones, pre-transplant mixed lymphocyte reaction products were sequenced and then compared with unstimulated pre-transplant donor and recipient T cells. A cohort of about 26 intestinal transplant recipients, including one retransplant, was enrolled, and a few patients lacking pretransplant specimens were excluded. A peak of at least 4% donor T cells among recipient peripheral blood mononuclear cells was the definition used for donor T cell macrochimerism. Samples from a few later patients were sequenced in-house on an Illumina MiSeq with MiXCR processing rather than by the commercial service. Summary of the overall study and its limitations: The conclusions were limited by the relatively low number and heterogeneity of the intestinal transplant patients. GvH clones were detected in recipient bone marrow, and some of these GvH clones were observed earlier in ileal mucosa or blood, consistent with an intestinal mucosal origin. Peak levels of circulating GvH clones were associated with declines in HvG clones early after transplant. Patients with donor T cell macrochimerism had high GvH to HvG T cell clonal ratios in their allografts.

Blood samples were collected up to 4 times in the first month after transplant and then at least monthly when available. The trim is 6 bases for V and 5 bases for J, with a gap of 12 bases between the germline ends. CDR1 and CDR2 (SNHLY, FYNNEI) derive from the germline V gene. From the cysteine through the phenylalanine, the CDR3 covers 13 amino acids. Of all the DNA, just the CDR3 is kept, 39 bases in frame from base 1. Libraries came from the immunoSEQ multiplex PCR assay. High-throughput TCR-beta CDR3 sequencing of genomic DNA from most patients was performed by Adaptive Biotechnologies. Per the authors' processing: TCR sequencing data were retrieved from Adaptive's ImmunoSEQ software for about 17 patients, whereas three other patients were processed with MiXCR and VDJtools. CDR3 nucleotide sequences shared between donor and recipient were removed because their origin could not be assigned. To be classed as alloreactive, a clone needed at least 2-fold expansion over unstimulated cells and a minimum CFSE-low frequency of 0.002% (template counts) or 0.001% (read counts). Clones were considered mappable if detected in sequenced pre-transplant spleen, lymph node, or MLR CFSE-low populations of the donor or recipient. Cumulative frequency of alloreactive clones was calculated as a percentage of all sequences weighted by copy number. Entries here come from immuneACCESS through TCRdb and include only in-frame sequences with V and J called. Some clones fail to appear in such tables; in the studies checked, an unresolved V gene covers under half of the shortfall, and the cause of the remainder is unknown. V and J calls and clone size are as listed in that table; D and trimming were resolved from the DNA. The sample yields about 35,000 clones; just under 95% were counted once. The leading ten clones occupy 0.75% to 0.9% of the sample.

The V and J segments used are TRBV2 and TRBJ2-3; the D gene is not confidently resolved. The source of this sequence is a human patient who received an intestinal transplant, so some T cells may come from the graft donor. The sample here was PBMCs, taken 16 days after intestinal transplant. The bases are TGTGCCAGCAGCTCGGTCCTGGGAGATACGCAGTATTTT. Its translation reads: CASSSVLGDTQYF.